These 25 T cell receptor beta chains came from one sample sequenced in a study of OX40 agonist ivuxolimab in advanced cancers. The library was prepared using the immunoSEQ multiplex PCR assay. TCRdb stores this immuneACCESS table with in-frame sequences only. Part of the clones is absent; in the studies checked, under half of the shortfall reflects unresolved V genes, and no reason is known for the rest. The sample data list 37,000 or so clones, and around four fifths of these were observed just once. The ten largest account for approximately 35% of the sample. The sample was CD4+ or CD8+ T cells sorted from blood, taken in a trial of the OX40 agonist ivuxolimab. Source of these receptors: an adult with an advanced solid tumor such as melanoma, head and neck, liver or kidney cancer.

This clone has only one observation. The chain is built from TRBV28 and TRBJ2-5; no definite D call. The CDR3 runs to 13 residues. Germline V lookup: CDR1 MDHEN, CDR2 SYDVKM. V lost 3 bases and J 3 bases, leaving 8 bases between the germline ends. The CDR3 nucleotides are TGTGCCAGCAGTTTGTCACCGGAAGAGACCCAGTACTTC. Amino acids: CASSLSPEETQYF. The variable domain in full, completed from reference TRBV28 and TRBJ2-5, reads DVKVTQSSRYLVKRTGEKVFLECVQDMDHENMFWYRQDPGLGLRLIYFSYDVKMKEKGDIPEGYSVSREKKERFSLILESASTNQTSMYLCASSLSPEETQYFGPGTRLLVL.

The table lists this clone with a count of one. CDR3 loop: CASTARGRNTEAFF. The CDR3, as DNA: TGTGCCAGCACCGCGAGGGGGCGGAACACTGAAGCTTTCTTT. The J gene is TRBJ1-1, the V gene TRBV6-5; 7 bases line up with TRBD1. The CDR3 has 14 residues. After removal of 7 bases from V and 1 base from J, the junction contained 6 bases not matched to a gene. Germline values: CDR1 MNHEY, CDR2 SVGAGI.

The J gene is TRBJ2-6, the V gene TRBV5-1, with D uncertain. Deletions cut 2 bases from V and 0 bases from J, with 9 bases between. The CDR3 has 16 residues. Germline CDR1 is SGHRS and CDR2 is YFSETQ. CDR3 protein: CASSFAGTSGANVLTF. CDR3 coding DNA: TGCGCCAGCAGCTTTGCAGGTACCTCTGGGGCCAACGTCCTGACTTTC.

The chain recombines TRBV2 with TRBJ2-7; unclear D gene. Trimming removed 7 bases at V and 0 bases at J, with 7 bases between. The germline CDR1 and CDR2 sequences are SNHLY and FYNNEI. The CDR3 covers 12 residues. DNA of the CDR3: TGTGCCAGCAAGTCGGCCTCCTACGAGCAGTACTTC. Its translation is CASKSASYEQYF.

The chain carries TRBV7-9 and TRBJ2-6; no reliable D call. Between the trimmed V and J ends, which lost 5 bases and 3 bases, there was a span of 11 bases. The CDR3 has 15 residues. Per germline, CDR1 SEHNR and CDR2 FQNEAQ (reference sequence). The CDR3 DNA reads TGTGCCAGCAGCGACGTATCGCTTGGGGCCAACGTCCTGACTTTC. This translates into CASSDVSLGANVLTF.

The sample holds a few counts of this clone. The gene calls are TRBV11-2 and TRBJ1-1, with D hard to call. Germline CDR1 reads SGHAT; CDR2 reads FQNNGV. This CDR3 has 14 amino acids. Trimming took 5 bases from V and 0 from J, leaving 10 bases between them. The CDR3 coding sequence is TGTGCCAGCAGCCTATTAGTCATGAACACTGAAGCTTTCTTT. Translated, it gives CASSLLVMNTEAFF.

The DNA of the CDR3 is TGTGCCAGTGGCGGGCGGCTCGGCACAGATACGCAGTATTTT. This sequence encodes CASGGRLGTDTQYF. V gene TRBV19 combines with J gene TRBJ2-3; D possibly corresponds to TRBD2 (5 bases). The germline V gene encodes CDR1 LNHDA and CDR2 SQIVND (reference sequence). This CDR3 is 14 amino acids long. The V end was cut by 8 bases, the J end by 1 base, with 13 bases between.

The chain couples TRBV5-1 to TRBJ2-7; D call uncertain. Trimming shortened V by 1 base and J by 2 bases, and 7 bases separated the two germline ends. CDR3 length: 13 amino acids. Germline-derived CDR1 and CDR2 are SGHRS and YFSETQ. CDR3 nucleotides: TGCGCCAGCAGCTTGAGCCAAGCCTACGAGCAGTACTTC. It codes for CASSLSQAYEQYF. Using reference TRBV5-1 and TRBJ2-7 for the parts outside the CDR3, the full variable domain is KAGVTQTPRYLIKTRGQQVTLSCSPISGHRSVSWYQQTPGQGLQFLFEYFSETQRNKGNFPGRFSGRQFSNSRSEMNVSTLELGDSALYLCASSLSQAYEQYFGPGTRLTVT.

V and J are TRBV7-9 and TRBJ1-5; 7 bases match TRBD1. The CDR3 runs 13 residues. V lost 5 bases, J lost 9 bases, and 7 bases stayed unmatched. CDR1 SEHNR and CDR2 FQNEAQ come from the germline V gene (reference sequence). In DNA, the CDR3 is TGTGCCAGCAGCGAGGGGGCCGGACGGCCCCAGCATTTT. The encoded protein is CASSEGAGRPQHF.

CDR3 loop: CATSRVPPARGLDYEQYF. In DNA, the CDR3 is TGTGCCACCAGCAGAGTCCCCCCAGCCCGCGGACTAGACTACGAGCAGTACTTC. The genes are TRBV15 and TRBJ2-7, with TRBD2 matching 7 bases. The trim removed 1 base at V and 3 bases at J, leaving 15 bases unmatched. Germline V lookup: CDR1 LNHNV, CDR2 YYDKDF (reference sequence). The CDR3 has 18 amino acids.

The rearrangement links TRBV2 to TRBJ2-3, with 9 bases identical to TRBD1. This CDR3 comprises 15 residues. Germline lookup yields CDR1 SNHLY and CDR2 FYNNEI. V dropped 8 bases and J dropped 3; count of bases not matched to a gene: 9. The CDR3 DNA is TGTGCCAGCCAGGACAGGGGAATGGGAACAGATACGCAGTATTTT. Translated, it gives CASQDRGMGTDTQYF.

This clone was observed a few times. The chain joins TRBV4-1 to TRBJ1-1; no reliable D call. V lost 0 bases to trimming and J lost 3 bases, with 5 bases between them. CDR3 length equals 13 residues. In germline, CDR1 is MGHRA, CDR2 YSYEKL. CDR3 protein: CASSQDRDTEAFF. The CDR3 DNA follows: TGCGCCAGCAGCCAAGATAGGGACACTGAAGCTTTCTTT.

V and J are TRBV28 and TRBJ1-2; D is ambiguous. Germline CDR1 and CDR2: MDHEN and SYDVKM. Trimming left V 6 bases short and J 5 bases short, with 10 bases between. The CDR3 runs 12 residues. CDR3 region: CASSPSTYGYTF. CDR3 nucleotides: TGTGCCAGCAGCCCCTCAACTTATGGCTACACCTTC.

The J gene is TRBJ2-3, the V gene TRBV7-8; D may correspond to TRBD1 or TRBD2 (5 bases each). Deletions cut 6 bases from V and 2 bases from J, with 15 bases between. The germline V gene has CDR1 SGHVS and CDR2 FQNEAQ. The CDR3 runs 15 residues. The CDR3 DNA is TGTGCCAGCAGGGAGGTAGGACAAAACACAGATACGCAGTATTTT. Its protein is CASREVGQNTDTQYF.

This clone appeared a few times. V usage is TRBV5-1 and J usage is TRBJ2-1; the match to TRBD1 covers 7 bases. V dropped 4 bases and J dropped 7; count of bases not matched to a gene: 5. The CDR3 is made up of 13 amino acids. CDR1 SGHRS and CDR2 YFSETQ come from the germline V gene. CDR3 in amino acids: CASSTTGRNEQFF. The CDR3 coding sequence is TGCGCCAGCAGCACGACAGGGCGGAATGAGCAGTTCTTC.

The rearrangement links TRBV14 to TRBJ2-3, with D possibly matching TRBD1 (5 bases). Germline V lookup: CDR1 SGHDN, CDR2 FVKESK. The CDR3 is 16 amino acids. Trimming shortened V by 1 base and J by 2 bases, and 13 bases separated the two germline ends. The chain's CDR3 is CASSQGSTVLTDTQYF. As DNA, the CDR3 is TGTGCCAGCAGCCAAGGATCGACAGTACTCACAGATACGCAGTATTTT.

The V call is TRBV11-2, the J call TRBJ2-7; maybe TRBD1 (6 bases). The CDR3 is made up of 14 amino acids. Trimming stripped 6 bases from V and 2 bases from J, with 14 bases between. Germline V CDR1 and CDR2: SGHAT, FQNNGV. The CDR3 region is CASSPMDRPYEQYF. CDR3 DNA: TGTGCCAGCAGTCCAATGGACAGACCCTACGAGCAGTACTTC.

This sequence joins TRBV5-1 and TRBJ2-6; D unresolved. CDR1 is SGHRS and CDR2 is YFSETQ in the germline V gene. CDR3 length equals 16 residues. Between the trimmed V and J ends, which lost 0 bases and 0 bases, there was a span of 7 bases. CDR3 loop: CASSLASSSGANVLTF. The CDR3 DNA reads as TGCGCCAGCAGCTTGGCTTCTAGCTCTGGGGCCAACGTCCTGACTTTC.

Comments on this clone: An end of the junction does not agree with germline; a read error may underlie this. The chain employs TRBV6-4 and TRBJ1-3; D perhaps matches TRBD1 (5 bases). CDR3 length: 10 residues. Germline CDR1 and CDR2: MRHNA and SNTAGT. CDR3 region: CQQGGNTIYF. As DNA, the CDR3 is TGCCAGCAGGGCGGAAACACCATATATTTT.

The J gene is TRBJ2-2, the V gene TRBV6-6; 9 bases match TRBD1. Unmatched junction bases numbered 0, after V lost 1 base and J lost 6 bases. The CDR3 has 14 residues. Germline V CDR1 and CDR2: MNHNY, SVGAGI (reference sequence). For the CDR3, the DNA is TGTGCCAGCAGTTACTGGACAGGGGCCGGGGAGCTGTTTTTT. Translating it yields CASSYWTGAGELFF.

This chain joins TRBV19 and TRBJ1-1, with D perhaps matching TRBD1 (5 bases). The CDR3 length is 15 residues. V was clipped by 4 bases and J by 1 base, with 13 bases between them. CDR1 is LNHDA and CDR2 is SQIVND in the germline V gene (reference sequence). For the CDR3, the DNA is TGTGCCAGTAGTACTTCGGGACGGCAGAACACTGAAGCTTTCTTT. Translation: CASSTSGRQNTEAFF.

The chain combines TRBV5-5 with TRBJ2-2; 7 bases align to TRBD1. The CDR3 is 18 residues long. Unmatched junction bases numbered 9, after V lost 0 bases and J lost 1 base. The germline gives CDR1 SGHKS, CDR2 YYEKEE (reference sequence). CDR3 protein: CASSLVTGMIMNTGELFF. In DNA form, the CDR3 reads TGTGCCAGCAGCTTGGTGACAGGGATGATTATGAACACCGGGGAGCTGTTTTTT.

The rearrangement uses TRBV19 and TRBJ2-7; D unclear. The CDR3 totals 13 residues. The V gene's germline CDR1 is LNHDA and CDR2 SQIVND (reference sequence). V gave up 2 bases and J gave up 3 bases, with 8 bases separating them. The CDR3 sequence is CASSITLGYEQYF. Written as DNA, the CDR3 is TGTGCCAGTAGTATAACCCTTGGCTACGAGCAGTACTTC. The complete variable domain, with remaining parts taken from reference TRBV19 and TRBJ2-7, reads DGGITQSPKYLFRKEGQNVTLSCEQNLNHDAMYWYRQDPGQGLRLIYYSQIVNDFQKGDIAEGYSVSREKKESFPLTVTSAQKNPTAFYLCASSITLGYEQYFGPGTRLTVT.

The chain employs TRBV5-4 and TRBJ2-1; 7 bases are shared with TRBD1. CDR1 and CDR2 (germline): SGHNT, YYREEE (reference sequence). Trimming took 0 bases from V and 8 from J; bases not matched to a gene: 8. The length of the CDR3 is 15 residues. CDR3 DNA sequence: TGTGCCAGCAGCTTGGAACAGGGGCGAAAGTATGAGCAGTTCTTC. Translated, it gives CASSLEQGRKYEQFF.

Of note for this clone: One end of the junction fails to match germline, which may point to a read error. The CDR3: CASSLALGHSNEQYF. CDR3 coding DNA: TGTGCCAGCAGCTTAGCGCTGGGACACTCCAACGAGCAGTACTTC. The chain carries TRBV7-3 and TRBJ2-7; D may be TRBD1 (6 bases). The CDR3 is made up of 15 amino acids. The germline CDR1 and CDR2 sequences are SGHTA and FQGTGA.